This T cell receptor beta chain came from a study of T cell changes during pregnancy in multiple sclerosis. Measured with immunoSEQ multiplex PCR; TCRdb has only the in-frame clones, and not every one. Of 75,000 to 95,000 clones listed, about 92% are singletons. Trimming took 7 bases from V and 1 from J, leaving 12 bases between them. This CDR3 is built from 14 residues. Germline CDR1 is ENHRY and CDR2 is SYGVKD. The chain joins TRBV10-3 to TRBJ2-3; tentative D call: TRBD2 (6 bases). Sample: peripheral blood, taken after pregnancy. This receptor was taken from a female donor with multiple sclerosis, enrolled in a pregnancy study. As DNA, the CDR3 is TGTGCCATCACCTCCTGGGAGGGCACAGATACGCAGTATTTT. This codes for CAITSWEGTDTQYF.